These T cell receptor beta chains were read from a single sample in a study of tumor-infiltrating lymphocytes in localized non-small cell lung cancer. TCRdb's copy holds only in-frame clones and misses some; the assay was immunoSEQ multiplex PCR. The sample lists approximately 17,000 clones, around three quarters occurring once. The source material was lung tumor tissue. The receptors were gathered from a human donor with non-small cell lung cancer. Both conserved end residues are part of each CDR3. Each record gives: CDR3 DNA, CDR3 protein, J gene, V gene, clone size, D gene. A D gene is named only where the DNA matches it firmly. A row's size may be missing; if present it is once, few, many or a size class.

TGCGCCAGCAGCCAAGGTCGTCAGGCAACGGGTAATGAAAAACTGTTTTTT | CASSQGRQATGNEKLFF | TRBJ1-4 | TRBV4-1 | . | .
TGCGCCACCTCTAGCGGGGCTAACACCGGGGAGCTGTTTTTT | CATSSGANTGELFF | TRBJ2-2 | TRBV10-1 | once | TRBD2
TGCAGCGTTGAAGGCCTAGCGGGGGGGTTCCCAAGGGTGGATGAGCAGTTCTTC | CSVEGLAGGFPRVDEQFF | TRBJ2-1 | TRBV29-1 | few | TRBD2
TGTGCCAGCAGCTCCGGGACTAGCGGGAGGGCCGTCCGGGAGCTGTTTTTT | CASSSGTSGRAVRELFF | TRBJ2-2 | TRBV7-9 | . | TRBD2
TGTGCCAGCAGCCAAGTCAGGTACGATGAAGCTTTCTTT | CASSQVRYDEAFF | TRBJ1-1 | TRBV14 | few | .
TGTGCCAGCAGTTTATACGGGACAGGGCATGCTTTCTTT | CASSLYGTGHAFF | TRBJ1-1 | TRBV27 | . | TRBD1
TGTGCCAGCAGTTACTCGAAGGCCACAACTAATGAAAAACTGTTTTTT | CASSYSKATTNEKLFF | TRBJ1-4 | TRBV6-5 | . | .
TGTGCCAGCAGTTTAGGGGGGGTAATTAATCAGCCCCAGCATTTT | CASSLGGVINQPQHF | TRBJ1-5 | TRBV28 | . | .
TGCGCCAGCAGTGAGAGTCGGATGTACAATGAGCAGTTCTTC | CASSESRMYNEQFF | TRBJ2-1 | TRBV10-1 | . | .
TGTGCCAGCAGACCCCCAGGGAGGAGCACCGGGGAGCTGTTTTTT | CASRPPGRSTGELFF | TRBJ2-2 | TRBV6-1 | . | .
TGTGCCAGCAGCCGGGGACCGGAGCAGTACTTC | CASSRGPEQYF | TRBJ2-7 | TRBV7-2 | once | .
TGTGCCAGCAGCTTAGCAGGGTATGGCACCGGGGAGCTGTTTTTT | CASSLAGYGTGELFF | TRBJ2-2 | TRBV7-2 | . | .
TGTGCCAGCAGTCAACGACTAGCGGGGGGCCGAGGGGATACGCAGTATTTT | CASSQRLAGGRGDTQYF | TRBJ2-3 | TRBV5-4 | . | TRBD2
TGTGCCAGCAGCCTCGGCGGTGAGCAGTTCTTC | CASSLGGEQFF | TRBJ2-1 | TRBV11-3 | few | .
TGTGCCAGCAGCTCGGGGGAGTTACGACTGGCGGGGGAGACCCAGTACTTC | CASSSGELRLAGETQYF | TRBJ2-5 | TRBV5-6 | . | .
TGTGCCAGCAGCTTAGCGGGATCTGGGGCCAACGTCCTGACTTTC | CASSLAGSGANVLTF | TRBJ2-6 | TRBV7-8 | . | .
TGTGCCAGCAGTTTGGTCAGTCTTCAGCCCCAGCATTTT | CASSLVSLQPQHF | TRBJ1-5 | TRBV28 | . | .
TGTGCCAGCAGCGTACAGGCGGATAACTATGGCTACACCTTC | CASSVQADNYGYTF | TRBJ1-2 | TRBV7-2 | . | .
TGTGCCAGCAGCCCTACGGGTCGCTCCTACGAGCAGTACTTC | CASSPTGRSYEQYF | TRBJ2-7 | TRBV7-8 | . | .
TGTGCCAGCAGTGAATTGGGGCCGGGGCAGCCCCAGCATTTT | CASSELGPGQPQHF | TRBJ1-5 | TRBV6-1 | . | .
TGTGCCAGCAGCACGGGACAGCTACGGGGAGATACGCAGTATTTT | CASSTGQLRGDTQYF | TRBJ2-3 | TRBV7-2 | . | TRBD1
TGTGCCAGCAGCTGGGGGACGGGCTCTGGAAACACCATATATTTT | CASSWGTGSGNTIYF | TRBJ1-3 | TRBV5-4 | once | .
TGTGCCAGCAGAAGGCCAGGAGTTTATGGCTACACCTTC | CASRRPGVYGYTF | TRBJ1-2 | TRBV6-6 | . | .
TGTGCCAGCAGCTTGTTAGCGGGAAGCTACAATGAGCAGTTCTTC | CASSLLAGSYNEQFF | TRBJ2-1 | TRBV5-8 | . | TRBD2
TGCGCCAGCAGTGAAAGGGACCCTTTAGCCAAAAACATTCAGTACTTC | CASSERDPLAKNIQYF | TRBJ2-4 | TRBV10-2 | once | .
TGTGCCATCAGTGAGTCAGTGCCGGGGGAGCAGTACTTC | CAISESVPGEQYF | TRBJ2-5 | TRBV10-3 | . | .
TGTGCCAGCAGCTTTCTCTATAGCAATCAGCCCCAGCATTTT | CASSFLYSNQPQHF | TRBJ1-5 | TRBV7-2 | once | .
TGTGCCAGCAGCCGAGGAACTAATGAAAAACTGTTTTTT | CASSRGTNEKLFF | TRBJ1-4 | TRBV7-9 | . | .
TGTGCCATCAGTGATCATAACAGGGAATACACCGGGGAGCTGTTTTTT | CAISDHNREYTGELFF | TRBJ2-2 | TRBV10-3 | . | .
TGTGCCAGCAGCTCCACGGACAGGGGTTCGCTCGGAGCTTTCTTT | CASSSTDRGSLGAFF | TRBJ1-1 | TRBV7-9 | . | TRBD1
TGTGCCAGCACCAGACGACAGGCCGAACAGCATTTT | CASTRRQAEQHF | TRBJ1-5 | TRBV28 | . | .
TGCGCCAGCAGCCAAGATCCAGCGGGTGCGGTCGATGAAAAACTGTTTTTT | CASSQDPAGAVDEKLFF | TRBJ1-4 | TRBV4-3 | . | .
TGTGCCAGCAGCCGAATGGGAGGATCGAACTATGGCTACACCTTC | CASSRMGGSNYGYTF | TRBJ1-2 | TRBV7-8 | . | .
TGTGCCAGCAGCGGCAGGACGCCCGGACCCCTCCAAGAGACCCAGTACTTC | CASSGRTPGPLQETQYF | TRBJ2-5 | TRBV4-2 | few | .
TGCGCCAGCAGCCAAGATGTCGTTTGGGGGACAGATACGCAGTATTTT | CASSQDVVWGTDTQYF | TRBJ2-3 | TRBV4-3 | . | .